These 7 T cell receptor beta chains were all obtained from the same sample, sequenced in a study of blood T cells in healthy people across ages. Alongside a J-beta primer mix, a sample-barcoded 5' primer served in a second PCR lasting about 7 to 11 cycles. TCRdb independently ran MiXCR on the 5' RACE reads; one entry per CDR3 protein. The sample lists roughly 1.5 million distinct CDR3 sequences; 35% to 45% were seen once. Sequencing was carried out using blood. These receptors came from a woman aged 18-35 years in good health.

The rearrangement links TRBV21-1 to TRBJ2-1; the table's D call, TRBD2, was not checked against the DNA. TRBV21-1 has pseudogene status. The CDR3 runs to 17 residues. The CDR3 DNA is TGTGCCAGCAGCGGAGGACTCGCTGAAAACCTATTCAATGAGCAGTTCTTC. Its translation is CASSGGLAENLFNEQFF.

This clonotype has more than one count but fewer than ten. The chain has TRBV11-2 and TRBJ2-3, with TRBD1 matching over 7 bases. Unmatched junction bases numbered 4, after V lost 5 bases and J lost 8 bases. Germline V gene data show CDR1 as SGHAT and CDR2 as FQNNGV. This CDR3 region has 12 residues. The CDR3 reads CASSPRQGTQYF. DNA for the CDR3: TGTGCCAGCAGCCCACGACAGGGTACGCAGTATTTT.

This clonotype occurred a few times. The chain combines TRBV5-1 with TRBJ2-1, with D possibly being TRBD2 (5 bases). Per the germline V gene, CDR1 is SGHRS and CDR2 is YFSETQ. Trimming pared 4 bases from V and 1 base from J, leaving 15 bases between. The CDR3 loop spans 16 amino acids. The chain's CDR3 is CASSNSGGISYNEQFF. Written as DNA, the CDR3 is TGCGCCAGCAGCAACAGCGGAGGAATTTCCTACAATGAGCAGTTCTTC. Supplemented by reference TRBV5-1 and TRBJ2-1, the full variable domain reads KAGVTQTPRYLIKTRGQQVTLSCSPISGHRSVSWYQQTPGQGLQFLFEYFSETQRNKGNFPGRFSGRQFSNSRSEMNVSTLELGDSALYLCASSNSGGISYNEQFFGPGTRLTVL.

The chain carries TRBV7-9 and TRBJ2-2; no reliable D call. V lost 2 bases and J lost 0, with 7 bases in between. Per germline, CDR1 SEHNR and CDR2 FQNEAQ (reference sequence). CDR3 length equals 15 residues. This CDR3 reads CASSLFATNTGELFF. For the CDR3, the DNA is TGTGCCAGCAGCTTATTCGCTACGAACACCGGGGAGCTGTTTTTT.

This chain joins TRBV20-1 and TRBJ2-4, with D possibly being TRBD1 or TRBD2 (5 bases each). The better agreement between TRBJ2-7 and the DNA end casts doubt on the J call. The CDR3 has 17 amino acids. In germline, CDR1 is DFQATT, CDR2 SNEGSKA (reference sequence). The CDR3 DNA reads TGCAGTGCTAGAGTTGACACCGGGACCAAGACCTTGTACGAGCAGTACTTC. Amino acids: CSARVDTGTKTLYEQYF.

The gene calls are TRBV27 and TRBJ2-1; tentatively, D is TRBD2 (5 bases). Germline assignment: CDR1 MNHEY and CDR2 SMNVEV (reference sequence). Trimming stripped 6 bases from V and 1 base from J, with 10 bases between. This CDR3 spans 14 amino acids. CDR3 sequence reads: CASRLVHSYNEQFF. CDR3 nucleotides: TGTGCCAGCAGACTAGTGCATTCCTACAATGAGCAGTTCTTC.

This chain links TRBV9 with TRBJ2-1; TRBD2 matches 12 bases. V shed 4 bases and J 8 bases; nucleotides not matched to a gene: 22. This CDR3 has 20 residues. Germline V gives CDR1 SGDLS, CDR2 YYNGEE. CDR3 sequence: CASSPQRTGRSSGRAHEQFF. The CDR3 DNA reads TGTGCCAGCAGCCCCCAACGGACAGGTCGATCTAGCGGGAGGGCCCATGAGCAGTTCTTC. The full variable domain, with the rest looked up from reference TRBV9 and TRBJ2-1, is DSGVTQTPKHLITATGQRVTLRCSPRSGDLSVYWYQQSLDQGLQFLIQYYNGEERAKGNILERFSAQQFPDLHSELNLSSLELGDSALYFCASSPQRTGRSSGRAHEQFFGPGTRLTVL.